This is a list of T cell receptor beta chains from one sample in a study of T-cell reconstitution after alpha-beta-depleted transplantation in children. TCRdb recomputed calls from the PCR reads with MiXCR, one row per CDR3 protein. Among about 540,000 distinct CDR3 sequences listed, 15% to 20% were seen once. Source: PBMCs from the stem cell graft donor, taken from the stem cell graft. The receptor source for this set is a human donor who donated a stem cell graft to a child with acute lymphoblastic leukemia. The CDR3 runs from the conserved cysteine through the conserved F or W. The order of the fields is clone size, J gene, CDR3 length, D gene, V gene, CDR3 protein, CDR3 DNA. A D gene is named only where the DNA matches it firmly. Where a row states a size, it is once, few, many or the class of an expanded clone; other rows omit it.

>.|TRBJ2-7|19|.|TRBV21-1
CASSKGGRGTSGREYEQYF
TGTGCCAGCAGCAAAGGGGGTCGTGGGACTAGCGGGAGGGAGTACGAGCAGTACTTC
>few|TRBJ2-1|22|TRBD1|TRBV7-3
CASSLRFRLAGQGAEQDNEQFF
TGTGCCAGCAGCTTAAGGTTTCGGTTAGCGGGACAGGGGGCCGAACAGGACAATGAGCAGTTCTTC
>.|TRBJ2-1|17|TRBD2|TRBV4-2
CASSQAEGTSGTYEQFF
TGTGCCAGCAGCCAGGCAGAGGGGACTAGCGGGACTTACGAGCAGTTCTTC
>few|TRBJ2-3|17|TRBD2|TRBV24-1
CATRKDGTSGCTDTQYF
TGTGCCACCAGAAAAGACGGGACTAGCGGATGCACAGATACGCAGTATTTT
>few|TRBJ2-7|15|.|TRBV5-5
CASSFEQAYSYEQYF
TGTGCCAGCAGCTTCGAACAGGCGTACTCCTACGAGCAGTACTTC
>few|TRBJ1-2|13|.|TRBV9
CASSGRQAYGYTF
TGTGCCAGCAGCGGGAGACAGGCCTATGGCTACACCTTC
>few|TRBJ2-4|14|TRBD2|TRBV11-2
CASSFGGRGNIQYF
TGTGCCAGCAGCTTCGGCGGGAGGGGTAACATTCAGTACTTC
>few|TRBJ2-1|16|TRBD2|TRBV7-3
CASSLELAGLYNEQFF
TGTGCCAGCAGCCTTGAACTAGCGGGACTATACAATGAGCAGTTCTTC
>few|TRBJ2-3|14|.|TRBV5-1
CASSLSSPTDTQYF
TGCGCCAGCAGCTTGTCCAGTCCCACAGATACGCAGTATTTT
>.|TRBJ2-5|14|.|TRBV9
CASSVLEWQETQYF
TGTGCCAGCAGCGTTCTGGAGTGGCAAGAGACCCAGTACTTC
>.|TRBJ2-7|15|.|TRBV20-1
CSAADSSGGSYEQYF
TGCAGTGCTGCTGATAGTAGCGGTGGCTCCTACGAGCAGTACTTC
>.|TRBJ2-1|17|TRBD2|TRBV7-3
CASSNGTSFISYNEQFF
TGTGCCAGCAGCAACGGGACTAGCTTTATTTCCTACAATGAGCAGTTCTTC
>few|TRBJ2-7|15|.|TRBV27
CASSFVAGTYYEQYF
TGTGCCAGCAGTTTCGTGGCAGGGACTTATTACGAGCAGTACTTC
>few|TRBJ2-2|14|.|TRBV3-1
CASSQDSNTGELFF
TGTGCCAGCAGCCAAGACAGTAACACCGGGGAGCTGTTTTTT
>.|TRBJ2-7|14|TRBD2|TRBV5-1
CASSDELASYEQYF
TGCGCCAGCAGCGATGAACTAGCGTCATACGAGCAGTACTTC